This T cell receptor beta chain was documented in a study of stem cell transplantation in POMP-related autoinflammatory disease. Study-level results: PRAID patients trended toward lower TRB diversity and higher clonality in all analyzed T-cell subsets. Patients with PRAID showed a restricted number of unique TRB V-J gene pairings.

Sequencing used immunoSEQ multiplex PCR; TCRdb keeps in-frame clones, though not all of them. In the table there are about 32,000 clones, about 91% of which are singletons. The CDR3 is made up of 15 amino acids. A remark on this clone: No antigen is known for it.

The J gene is TRBJ1-1, the V gene TRBV21-1; the D segment call TRBD1 is taken from the table without a DNA check. TRBV21-1 is labeled a pseudogene. This receptor was obtained from a human donor with POMP-related autoinflammation and immune dysregulation (PRAID). The sample consisted of CD4+ T cells from PBMCs, taken before stem cell transplantation. In nucleotides, the CDR3 is TGTGCCAGCAGCAACACGGGACACTTGAACACTGAAGCTTTCTTT. Translation: CASSNTGHLNTEAFF.